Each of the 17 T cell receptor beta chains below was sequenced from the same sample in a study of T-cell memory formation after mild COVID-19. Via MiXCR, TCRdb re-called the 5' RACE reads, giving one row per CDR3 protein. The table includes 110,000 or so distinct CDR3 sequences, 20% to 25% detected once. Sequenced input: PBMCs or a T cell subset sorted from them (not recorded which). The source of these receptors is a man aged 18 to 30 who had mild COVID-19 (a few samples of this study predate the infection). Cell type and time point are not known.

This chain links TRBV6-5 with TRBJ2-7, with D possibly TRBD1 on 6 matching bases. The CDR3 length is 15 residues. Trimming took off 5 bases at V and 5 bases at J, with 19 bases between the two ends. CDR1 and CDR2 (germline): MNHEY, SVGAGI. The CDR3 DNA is TGTGCCAGCAGTCTAACAGGGACGGGGTTGCACGAGCAGTACGTC. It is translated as CASSLTGTGLHEQYV.

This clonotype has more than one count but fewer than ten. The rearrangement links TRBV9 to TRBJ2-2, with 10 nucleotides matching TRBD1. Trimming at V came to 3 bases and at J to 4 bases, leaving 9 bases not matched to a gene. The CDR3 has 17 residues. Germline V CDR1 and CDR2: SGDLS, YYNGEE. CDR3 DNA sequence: TGTGCCAGCAGCGAAAATCGGGGGACAGGGGTCACCGGGGAGCTGTTTTTT. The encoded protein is CASSENRGTGVTGELFF.

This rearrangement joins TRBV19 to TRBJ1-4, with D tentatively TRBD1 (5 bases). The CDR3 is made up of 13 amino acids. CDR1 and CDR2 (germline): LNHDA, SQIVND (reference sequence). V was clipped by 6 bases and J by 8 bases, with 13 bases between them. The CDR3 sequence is CASRWGTLEKLFF. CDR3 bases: TGTGCCAGTAGATGGGGGACTCTGGAAAAACTGTTTTTT.

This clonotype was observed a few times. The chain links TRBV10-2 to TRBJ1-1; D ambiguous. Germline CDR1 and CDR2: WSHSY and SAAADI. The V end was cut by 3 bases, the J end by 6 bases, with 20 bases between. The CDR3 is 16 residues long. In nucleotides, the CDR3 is TGCGCCAGCAGTGAACACCCTACGGGGTTAGTTGCTGAAGCTTTCTTT. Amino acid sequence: CASSEHPTGLVAEAFF.

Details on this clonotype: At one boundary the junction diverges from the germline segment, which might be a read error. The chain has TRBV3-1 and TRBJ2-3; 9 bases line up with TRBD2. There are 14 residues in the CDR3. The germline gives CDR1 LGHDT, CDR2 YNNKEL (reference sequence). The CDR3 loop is CASSFLGSGGDPVF. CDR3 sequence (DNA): TGTGCCAGCAGCTTCCTGGGTAGCGGGGGAGACCCCGTATTT.

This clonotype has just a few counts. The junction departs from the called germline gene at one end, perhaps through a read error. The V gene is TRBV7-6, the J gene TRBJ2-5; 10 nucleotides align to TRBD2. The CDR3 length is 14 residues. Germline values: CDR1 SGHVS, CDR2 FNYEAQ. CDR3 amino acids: CASSLAGAQETQYF. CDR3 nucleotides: TGTGCCAGCAGCCTAGCGGGGGCCCAAGAGACCCAGTACTTC.

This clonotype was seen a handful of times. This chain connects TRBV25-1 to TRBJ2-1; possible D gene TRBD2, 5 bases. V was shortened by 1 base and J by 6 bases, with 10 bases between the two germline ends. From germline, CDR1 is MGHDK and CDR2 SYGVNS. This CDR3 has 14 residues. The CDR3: CASSELLSANEQFF. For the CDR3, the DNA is TGTGCCAGCAGTGAATTGCTTAGCGCCAATGAGCAGTTCTTC.

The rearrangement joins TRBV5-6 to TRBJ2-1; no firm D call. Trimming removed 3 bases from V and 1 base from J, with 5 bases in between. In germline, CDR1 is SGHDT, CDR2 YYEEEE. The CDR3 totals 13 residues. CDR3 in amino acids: CASSWRSYNEQFF. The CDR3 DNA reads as TGTGCCAGCAGCTGGAGATCCTACAATGAGCAGTTCTTC.

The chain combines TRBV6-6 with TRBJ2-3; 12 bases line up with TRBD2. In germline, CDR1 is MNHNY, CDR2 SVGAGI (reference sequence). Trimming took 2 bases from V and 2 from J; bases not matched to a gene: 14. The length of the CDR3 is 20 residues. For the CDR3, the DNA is TGTGCCAGCAGTTACCCAGTCAAACTTGGACTAGCGGGGTCCACAGATACGCAGTATTTT. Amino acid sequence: CASSYPVKLGLAGSTDTQYF.

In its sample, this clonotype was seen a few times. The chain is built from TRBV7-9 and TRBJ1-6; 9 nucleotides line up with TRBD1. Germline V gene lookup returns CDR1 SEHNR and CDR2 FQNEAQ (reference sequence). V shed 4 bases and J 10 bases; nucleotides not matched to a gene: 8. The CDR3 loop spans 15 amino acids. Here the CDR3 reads CASSSSTGGESPLHF. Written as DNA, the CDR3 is TGTGCCAGCAGCTCCTCGACAGGGGGTGAATCACCCCTCCACTTT.

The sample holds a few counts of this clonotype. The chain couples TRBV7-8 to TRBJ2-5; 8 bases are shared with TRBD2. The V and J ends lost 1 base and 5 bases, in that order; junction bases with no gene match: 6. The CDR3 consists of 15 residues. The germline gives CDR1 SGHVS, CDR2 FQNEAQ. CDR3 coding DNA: TGTGCCAGCAGCTTAGTTTTAGCGGGGTTGGAGACCCAGTACTTC. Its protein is CASSLVLAGLETQYF.

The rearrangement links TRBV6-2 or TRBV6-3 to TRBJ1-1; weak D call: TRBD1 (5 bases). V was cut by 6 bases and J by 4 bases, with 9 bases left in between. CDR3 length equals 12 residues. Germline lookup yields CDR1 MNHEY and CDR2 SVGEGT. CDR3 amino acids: CASRPGFTEAFF. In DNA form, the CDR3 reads TGTGCCAGCAGACCAGGGTTCACTGAAGCTTTCTTT.

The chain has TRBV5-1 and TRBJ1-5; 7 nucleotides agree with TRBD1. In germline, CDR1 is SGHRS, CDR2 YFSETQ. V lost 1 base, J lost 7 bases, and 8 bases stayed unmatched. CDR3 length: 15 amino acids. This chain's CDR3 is CASSLKGAVGQPQHF. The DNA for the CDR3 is TGCGCCAGCAGCTTGAAGGGGGCGGTCGGACAGCCCCAGCATTTT. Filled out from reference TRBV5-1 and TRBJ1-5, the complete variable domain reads KAGVTQTPRYLIKTRGQQVTLSCSPISGHRSVSWYQQTPGQGLQFLFEYFSETQRNKGNFPGRFSGRQFSNSRSEMNVSTLELGDSALYLCASSLKGAVGQPQHFGDGTRLSIL.

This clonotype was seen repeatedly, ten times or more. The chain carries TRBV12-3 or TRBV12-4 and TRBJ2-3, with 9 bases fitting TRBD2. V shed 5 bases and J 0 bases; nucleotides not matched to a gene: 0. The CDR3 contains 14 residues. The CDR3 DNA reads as TGTGCCAGCAGTAGCGGGGGGAGCACAGATACGCAGTATTTT. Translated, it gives CASSSGGSTDTQYF.

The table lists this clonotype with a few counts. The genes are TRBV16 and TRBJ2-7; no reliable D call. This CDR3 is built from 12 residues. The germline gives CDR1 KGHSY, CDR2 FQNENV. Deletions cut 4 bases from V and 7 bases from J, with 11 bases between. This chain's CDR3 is CASSLRAAEQYF. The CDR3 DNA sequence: TGTGCCAGCAGCCTCCGGGCCGCGGAGCAGTACTTC.

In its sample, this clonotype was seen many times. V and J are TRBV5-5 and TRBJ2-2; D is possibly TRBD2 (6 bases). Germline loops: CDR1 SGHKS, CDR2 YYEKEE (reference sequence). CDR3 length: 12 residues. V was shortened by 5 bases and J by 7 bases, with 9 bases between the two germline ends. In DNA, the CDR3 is TGTGCCAGCAGTCTGGGGGGCGGGGAGCTGTTTTTT. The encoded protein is CASSLGGGELFF.

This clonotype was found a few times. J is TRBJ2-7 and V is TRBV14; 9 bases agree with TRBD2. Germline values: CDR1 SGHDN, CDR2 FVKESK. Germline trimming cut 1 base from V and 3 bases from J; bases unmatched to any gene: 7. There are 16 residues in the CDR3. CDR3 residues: CASSQVWGSGGYEQYF. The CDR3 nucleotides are TGTGCCAGCAGCCAAGTTTGGGGTAGCGGGGGCTACGAGCAGTACTTC.